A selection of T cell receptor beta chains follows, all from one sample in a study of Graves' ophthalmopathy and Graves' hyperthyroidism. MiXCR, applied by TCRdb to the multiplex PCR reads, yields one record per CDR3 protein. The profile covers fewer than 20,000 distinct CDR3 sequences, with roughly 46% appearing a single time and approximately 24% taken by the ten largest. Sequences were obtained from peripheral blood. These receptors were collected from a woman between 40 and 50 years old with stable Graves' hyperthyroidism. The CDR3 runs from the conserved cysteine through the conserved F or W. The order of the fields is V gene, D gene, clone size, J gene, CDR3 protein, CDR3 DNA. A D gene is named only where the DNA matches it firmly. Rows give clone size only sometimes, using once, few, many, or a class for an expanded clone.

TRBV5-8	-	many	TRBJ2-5	CASSLGRAYGETQYF	TGTGCCAGCAGCTTGGGGAGGGCCTACGGAGAGACCCAGTACTTC
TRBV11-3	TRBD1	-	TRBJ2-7	CASSLEETGQLF	TGTGCCAGCAGCTTAGAAGAGACAGGGCAACTCTTC
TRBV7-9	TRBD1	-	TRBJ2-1	CASSSPGTGLNEQFF	TGTGCCAGCAGCAGTCCCGGGACAGGGTTGAATGAGCAGTTCTTC
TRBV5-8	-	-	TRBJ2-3	CASSLWTSTDTQYF	TGTGCCAGCAGCCTTTGGACTAGCACAGATACGCAGTATTTT
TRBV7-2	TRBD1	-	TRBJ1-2	CASRHGQGLHTF	TGTGCCAGCAGACACGGACAGGGATTGCACACCTTC
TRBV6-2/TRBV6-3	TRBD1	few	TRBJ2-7	CASIKDRVSREQYF	TGTGCCAGCATAAAGGACAGGGTGTCTCGCGAGCAGTACTTC
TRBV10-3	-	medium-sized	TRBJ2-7	CAIMRSWPPEQYF	TGTGCCATCATGCGATCCTGGCCGCCCGAGCAGTACTTC
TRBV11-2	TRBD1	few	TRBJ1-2	CASSLAGRQGLNYGYTF	TGTGCCAGCAGCTTAGCAGGTCGACAGGGACTTAACTATGGCTACACCTTC
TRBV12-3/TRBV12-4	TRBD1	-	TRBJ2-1	CASSAGTGSEQFF	TGTGCCAGCAGCGCCGGGACAGGGTCTGAGCAGTTCTTC
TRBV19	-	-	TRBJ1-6	CASSMMGDHNSPLHF	TGTGCCAGTAGTATGATGGGAGATCATAATTCACCCCTCCACTTT
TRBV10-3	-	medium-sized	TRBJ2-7	CAIYHSPGRQKYEQYF	TGTGCCATCTATCATAGCCCGGGACGGCAAAAATACGAGCAGTACTTC
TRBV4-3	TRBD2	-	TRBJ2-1	CASSRTPGLAVTEQFF	TGCGCCAGCAGCCGAACTCCGGGACTAGCGGTTACTGAGCAGTTCTTC
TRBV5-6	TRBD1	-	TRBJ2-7	CASSLTGTSYEQYF	TGTGCCAGCAGCCTGACAGGGACCTCCTACGAGCAGTACTTC
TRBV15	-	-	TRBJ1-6	CARDPLGTPNSPLHF	TGTGCTAGAGACCCTCTCGGGACCCCTAATTCACCCCTCCACTTT
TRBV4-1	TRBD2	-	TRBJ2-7	CASSQGAAGSSYEQCF	TGCGCCAGCAGCCAAGGAGCAGCGGGGAGCTCCTACGAGCAGTGCTTC
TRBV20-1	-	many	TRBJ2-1	CSATVLDNEQFF	TGCAGTGCCACCGTCCTAGACAATGAGCAGTTCTTC
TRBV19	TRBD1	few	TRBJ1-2	CASSTDRGLSGYTF	TGTGCCAGTAGTACGGACAGGGGGCTGAGTGGCTACACCTTC
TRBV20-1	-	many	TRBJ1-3	CSALDRGGWNTIYF	TGCAGTGCCCTCGATCGCGGGGGATGGAACACCATATATTTT